This T cell receptor beta chain was observed in a study of immune evolution from preneoplasia to lung adenocarcinoma. The method was immunoSEQ multiplex PCR; TCRdb's version includes in-frame clones alone and lacks a portion of them. The sample holds about 6,400 clones; roughly 80% are singletons and the top ten take under 7%. CDR3 size: 22 residues. Notes on this clone: Its antigen is currently unknown.

Findings of the study overall: Top clone frequencies peaked in normal lung, apparently declining through invasive adenocarcinoma.

Sequencing used FFPE adjacent normal lung tissue. This chain connects TRBV21-1 to TRBJ1-2; TRBD1, the table's D call, lacks a check against the DNA. TRBV21-1 is a pseudogene segment. The clonotype comes from a donor of 70 years or more with lung adenocarcinoma. The DNA for the CDR3 is TGTGCCAGCAGCAAAGTTCGATGGAAGGTGAAGGGACAGCGGGTGACCATCTATGGCTACACCTTC. It is translated as CASSKVRWKVKGQRVTIYGYTF.